This is a list of T cell receptor beta chains from one sample in a study of patients and donors after allogeneic stem cell transplantation. TCRdb analysed the RT-PCR reads with MiXCR anew, one entry per CDR3 protein. The table shows 200,000 to 250,000 distinct CDR3 sequences, with around an eighth occurring only once. The sequencing input was blood, either unsorted or a sorted T cell fraction (not recorded which). Receptors originate from a human donor who was either an allogeneic HSCT recipient or a stem cell or donor lymphocyte infusion donor (not recorded which). It is not recorded whose cells these are; they may come from a transplant donor. Both conserved end residues are part of each CDR3. Fields, in order: CDR3 length, J gene, V gene, clone size, D gene, CDR3 protein, CDR3 DNA. A D gene is named only where the DNA matches it firmly. Not all rows give a size; the values are once, few, many and, for expanded clones, a class.

>13|TRBJ2-5|TRBV30|-|-
CAGTRHLQETQYF
TGTGCCGGGACGAGGCACCTCCAAGAGACCCAGTACTTC
>16|TRBJ2-7|TRBV5-4|-|-
CASSGTGTLGRYEQYF
TGTGCCAGCAGCGGAACCGGGACTCTTGGGCGCTACGAGCAGTACTTC
>12|TRBJ1-3|TRBV25-1|many|-
CASSTSGNTIYF
TGTGCCAGCAGCACCTCTGGAAACACCATATATTTT
>14|TRBJ2-2|TRBV29-1|many|TRBD1
CSVFRDRASGELFF
TGCAGCGTTTTTAGGGACAGGGCCTCCGGGGAGCTGTTTTTT
>17|TRBJ1-1|TRBV27|-|-
CASRVRAQSRTGTEAFF
TGTGCCAGCCGGGTCCGGGCTCAATCTCGTACAGGGACTGAAGCTTTCTTT
>13|TRBJ2-1|TRBV12-3/TRBV12-4|many|-
CASRRTTYNEQFF
TGTGCCAGCAGGAGGACAACCTACAATGAGCAGTTCTTC
>13|TRBJ1-3|TRBV7-6|many|-
CASSPNSGNTIYF
TGTGCCAGCAGCCCCAATTCTGGAAACACCATATATTTT
>15|TRBJ1-2|TRBV6-5|few|-
CASSYQTDTRYGYTF
TGTGCCAGCAGTTACCAAACGGACACCCGATATGGCTACACCTTC
>14|TRBJ1-1|TRBV5-5|-|-
CASSLAGQSIEAFF
TGTGCCAGCAGCTTGGCCGGACAGTCGATAGAAGCTTTCTTT
>14|TRBJ1-2|TRBV5-6|-|-
CASSLVGNNYGYTF
TGTGCCAGCAGCTTGGTGGGCAATAACTATGGCTACACCTTC
>15|TRBJ2-7|TRBV23-1|many|-
CASSQSVVSYYEQYF
TGCGCCAGCAGTCAATCCGTCGTCAGCTACTACGAGCAGTACTTC
>15|TRBJ1-2|TRBV12-3/TRBV12-4|few|TRBD1
CASSPGTGYDYGYTF
TGTGCCAGCAGTCCCGGGACAGGGTATGACTATGGCTACACCTTC
>14|TRBJ1-3|TRBV6-5|few|-
CASSYGAKENTIYF
TGTGCCAGCAGTTACGGGGCAAAAGAAAACACCATATATTTT
>12|TRBJ2-7|TRBV12-5|-|-
CASGWTGYEQYF
TGTGCTAGTGGGTGGACTGGCTACGAGCAGTACTTC
>14|TRBJ2-3|TRBV7-2|many|TRBD1
CASSTRQGANTQYF
TGTGCCAGCAGCACGCGACAGGGTGCGAATACGCAGTATTTT
>17|TRBJ2-2|TRBV24-1|-|TRBD2
CATGETSGRSGTGELFF
TGTGCCACCGGCGAGACTAGCGGGAGATCGGGCACCGGGGAGCTGTTTTTT
>16|TRBJ1-5|TRBV7-9|few|-
CASSLGISGVEQPQHF
TGTGCCAGCAGCTTAGGTATCTCCGGGGTTGAACAGCCCCAGCATTTT
>16|TRBJ2-1|TRBV25-1|few|-
CASSEFPRGTYNEQFF
TGTGCCAGCAGTGAATTTCCCCGGGGGACCTACAATGAGCAGTTCTTC
>16|TRBJ2-7|TRBV20-1|many|-
CSARGMGAESSYEQYF
TGCAGTGCTAGGGGGATGGGAGCGGAGAGCTCCTACGAGCAGTACTTC
>19|TRBJ2-1|TRBV6-2/TRBV6-3|many|-
CASSYYRDTFRSSYNEQFF
TGTGCCAGCAGTTATTACAGGGACACCTTTCGGAGCTCCTACAATGAGCAGTTCTTC
>13|TRBJ1-2|TRBV20-1|many|-
CSASFAQSYGYTF
TGCAGTGCTAGTTTTGCCCAGAGCTATGGCTACACCTTC
>14|TRBJ1-1|TRBV7-8|-|TRBD1
CASSLAGQDTEAFF
TGTGCCAGCAGCTTAGCGGGACAGGACACTGAAGCTTTCTTT
>13|TRBJ2-7|TRBV7-9|few|TRBD1
CASRSTQGSEQYF
TGTGCCAGCAGATCGACACAGGGGAGCGAGCAGTACTTC
>16|TRBJ2-6|TRBV3-1|few|TRBD1
CASSQPTGAGANVLTF
TGTGCCAGCAGCCAACCCACAGGGGCTGGGGCCAACGTCCTGACTTTC
>15|TRBJ1-3|TRBV4-1|many|TRBD1
CASSQEGQAGNTIYF
TGCGCCAGCAGCCAGGAGGGACAGGCTGGAAACACCATATATTTT
>14|TRBJ2-3|TRBV5-1|few|-
CASSPRTTSDTQYF
TGCGCCAGCAGCCCCAGGACAACTTCGGATACGCAGTATTTT
>16|TRBJ2-3|TRBV7-7|few|-
CASSSGVSRLTDTQYF
TGTGCCAGCAGCTCAGGGGTCTCGAGGCTCACAGATACGCAGTATTTT
>18|TRBJ2-3|TRBV11-1|-|TRBD2
CASSRTGTRGLRTDTQYF
TGTGCCAGCAGCCGTACCGGGACTAGGGGCTTACGCACAGATACGCAGTATTTT
>13|TRBJ2-7|TRBV10-3|many|TRBD1
CAISPGQKYEQYF
TGTGCCATCAGTCCGGGACAGAAGTACGAGCAGTACTTC
>12|TRBJ1-1|TRBV29-1|medium-sized|TRBD1
CSDMGQATEAFF
TGCAGCGACATGGGACAGGCCACTGAAGCTTTCTTT
>14|TRBJ2-3|TRBV25-1|few|-
CASSADIFTDTQYF
TGTGCCAGCAGTGCAGACATTTTCACAGATACGCAGTATTTT
>14|TRBJ1-5|TRBV2|few|-
CASSERRAGQPQHF
TGTGCCAGCAGTGAACGGAGGGCTGGGCAGCCCCAGCATTTT
>17|TRBJ2-3|TRBV5-6|few|-
CASSLAVQARSTDTQYF
TGTGCCAGCAGCTTGGCCGTCCAAGCGAGAAGCACAGATACGCAGTATTTT
>17|TRBJ2-3|TRBV19|-|TRBD2
CASSTSGLAGFGDTQYF
TGTGCCAGTAGTACATCGGGACTAGCGGGCTTTGGAGATACGCAGTATTTT
>15|TRBJ1-2|TRBV7-8|few|-
CASSLDSRGTYGYTF
TGTGCCAGCAGCTTAGATTCCCGGGGGACCTATGGCTACACCTTC
>16|TRBJ2-2|TRBV5-1|once|TRBD2
CASGPGTSGFTGELFF
TGCGCCAGCGGTCCCGGGACTAGCGGATTCACCGGGGAGCTGTTTTTT
>15|TRBJ2-1|TRBV16|-|TRBD1
CASSPAGTGGNEQFF
TGTGCCAGCAGCCCCGCCGGGACAGGGGGGAATGAGCAGTTCTTC
>15|TRBJ2-1|TRBV23-1|-|-
CASSQYQAGYNEQFF
TGCGCCAGCAGTCAATACCAAGCTGGTTACAATGAGCAGTTCTTC
>16|TRBJ1-6|TRBV5-1|few|-
CASSLVAGPSNSPLHF
TGCGCCAGCAGCTTGGTGGCAGGACCCTCTAATTCACCCCTCCACTTT
>16|TRBJ2-7|TRBV7-8|-|TRBD1
CASSWTGGLRVYEQYF
TGTGCCAGCAGCTGGACAGGGGGCTTGAGGGTCTACGAGCAGTACTTC
>19|TRBJ1-5|TRBV4-3|-|TRBD1
CASSQSAGQGSESNQPQHF
TGCGCCAGCAGCCAATCGGCGGGACAGGGTTCGGAGAGCAATCAGCCCCAGCATTTT
>15|TRBJ2-6|TRBV7-3|-|-
CASSLTAGVANVLTF
TGTGCCAGCAGCTTAACGGCAGGGGTTGCCAACGTCCTGACTTTC
>14|TRBJ2-1|TRBV3-1|many|-
CASSQVPERNEQFF
TGTGCCAGCAGCCAAGTACCGGAACGAAATGAGCAGTTCTTC
>18|TRBJ1-6|TRBV9|-|TRBD1
CASSPSDRGGSLVSPLHF
TGTGCCAGCAGCCCCTCGGACAGGGGCGGCTCGTTGGTTTCACCCCTCCACTTT
>14|TRBJ1-1|TRBV20-1|few|-
CSARDPWGGTEAFF
TGCAGTGCTAGAGATCCGTGGGGGGGCACTGAAGCTTTCTTT
>16|TRBJ2-1|TRBV7-2|few|TRBD2
CASSLAQLAGVNEQFF
TGTGCCAGCAGCTTAGCGCAACTAGCGGGAGTCAATGAGCAGTTCTTC
>16|TRBJ2-7|TRBV7-8|once|TRBD2
CASSLGLAGTTYEQYF
TGTGCCAGCAGCTTAGGACTAGCGGGCACTACCTACGAGCAGTACTTC
>14|TRBJ2-5|TRBV24-1|-|TRBD2
CATSAWGGSETQYF
TGTGCCACCAGTGCATGGGGAGGGAGTGAGACCCAGTACTTC
>14|TRBJ1-3|TRBV12-3/TRBV12-4|few|-
CASSPVAGGGTIYF
TGTGCCAGCAGTCCGGTCGCAGGCGGTGGCACCATATATTTT
>14|TRBJ2-1|TRBV19|-|-
CASNRRGLANEQFF
TGTGCCAGTAATAGGAGGGGGCTAGCGAATGAGCAGTTCTTC
>17|TRBJ2-1|TRBV7-8|-|TRBD2
CASSFFGRESSYNEQFF
TGTGCCAGCAGCTTTTTCGGGAGGGAGAGCTCCTACAATGAGCAGTTCTTC
>15|TRBJ2-1|TRBV29-1|-|TRBD2
CSVGASGVVYNEQFF
TGCAGCGTTGGGGCCAGCGGGGTAGTCTACAATGAGCAGTTCTTC
>14|TRBJ2-6|TRBV29-1|-|-
CSVERASGANVLTF
TGCAGCGTTGAAAGGGCCTCTGGGGCCAACGTCCTGACTTTC
>16|TRBJ2-4|TRBV5-1|few|-
CASSLEGAGPKNIQYF
TGCGCCAGCAGCTTGGAGGGGGCGGGACCCAAAAACATTCAGTACTTC
>16|TRBJ2-2|TRBV9|-|-
CASSVEGIGGTGELFF
TGTGCCAGCAGCGTAGAAGGGATTGGGGGCACCGGGGAGCTGTTTTTT
>9|TRBJ2-1|TRBV30|many|-
CAWSPKRVF
TGTGCCTGGAGTCCTAAAAGGGTCTTC
>14|TRBJ1-1|TRBV15|-|-
CATSRDYRDGEAFF
TGTGCCACCAGCAGAGATTACCGGGACGGTGAAGCTTTCTTT